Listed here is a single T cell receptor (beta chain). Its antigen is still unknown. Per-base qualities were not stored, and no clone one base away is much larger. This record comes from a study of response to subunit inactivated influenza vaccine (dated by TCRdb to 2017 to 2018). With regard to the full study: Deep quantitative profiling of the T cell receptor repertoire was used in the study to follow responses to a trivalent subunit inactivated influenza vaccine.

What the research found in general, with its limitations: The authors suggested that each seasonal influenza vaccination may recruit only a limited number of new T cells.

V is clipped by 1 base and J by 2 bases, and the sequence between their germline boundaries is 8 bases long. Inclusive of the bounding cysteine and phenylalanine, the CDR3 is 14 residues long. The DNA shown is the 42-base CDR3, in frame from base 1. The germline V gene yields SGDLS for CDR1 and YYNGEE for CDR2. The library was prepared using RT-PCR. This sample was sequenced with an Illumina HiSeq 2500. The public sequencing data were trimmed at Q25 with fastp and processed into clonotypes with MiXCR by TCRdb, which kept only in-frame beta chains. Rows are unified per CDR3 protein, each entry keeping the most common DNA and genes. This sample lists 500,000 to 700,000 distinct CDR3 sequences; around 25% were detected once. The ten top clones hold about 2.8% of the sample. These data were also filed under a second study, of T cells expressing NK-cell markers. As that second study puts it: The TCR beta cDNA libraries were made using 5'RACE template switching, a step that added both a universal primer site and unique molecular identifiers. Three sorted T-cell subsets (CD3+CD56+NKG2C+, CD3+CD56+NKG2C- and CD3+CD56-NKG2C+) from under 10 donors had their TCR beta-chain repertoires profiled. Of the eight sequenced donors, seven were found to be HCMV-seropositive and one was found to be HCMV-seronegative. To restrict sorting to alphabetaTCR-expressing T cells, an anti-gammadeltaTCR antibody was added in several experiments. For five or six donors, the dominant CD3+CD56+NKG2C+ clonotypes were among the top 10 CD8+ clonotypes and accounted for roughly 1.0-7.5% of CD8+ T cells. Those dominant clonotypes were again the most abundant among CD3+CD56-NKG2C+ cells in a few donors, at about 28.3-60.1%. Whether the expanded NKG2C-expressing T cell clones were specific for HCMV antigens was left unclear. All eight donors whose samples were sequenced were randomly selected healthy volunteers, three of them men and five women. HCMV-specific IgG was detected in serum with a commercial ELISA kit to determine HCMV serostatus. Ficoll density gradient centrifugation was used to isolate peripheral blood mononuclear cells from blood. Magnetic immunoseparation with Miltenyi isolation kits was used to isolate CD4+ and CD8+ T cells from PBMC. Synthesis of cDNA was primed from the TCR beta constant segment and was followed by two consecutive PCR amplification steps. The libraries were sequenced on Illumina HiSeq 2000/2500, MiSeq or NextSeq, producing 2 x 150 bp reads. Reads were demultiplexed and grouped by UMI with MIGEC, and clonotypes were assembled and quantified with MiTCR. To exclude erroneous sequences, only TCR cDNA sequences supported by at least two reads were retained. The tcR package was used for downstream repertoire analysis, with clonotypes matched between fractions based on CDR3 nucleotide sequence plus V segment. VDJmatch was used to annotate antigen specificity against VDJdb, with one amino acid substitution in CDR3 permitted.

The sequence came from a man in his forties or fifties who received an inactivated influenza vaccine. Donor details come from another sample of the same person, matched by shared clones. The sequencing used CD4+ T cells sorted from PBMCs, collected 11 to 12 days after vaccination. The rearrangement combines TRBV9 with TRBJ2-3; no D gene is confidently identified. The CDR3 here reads CASSVKGSTDTQYF. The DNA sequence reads TGTGCCAGCAGCGTAAAGGGTTCCACAGATACGCAGTATTTT.